This T cell receptor beta chain was sequenced during a study of cytomegalovirus exposure and HLA in healthy donors. Both 60 Vbeta primers and 13 Jbeta primers went into the PCR. Data came from immunoSEQ multiplex PCR; TCRdb stores just in-frame clones and leaves some out. The data show fewer than 200,000 clones, 80% seen once. Study-level findings and limits: Reports state that TCR beta sequences accurately predicted most subjects' HLA-A and HLA-B alleles.

Per germline, CDR1 LGHNA and CDR2 YNFKEQ. The CDR3 loop spans 16 amino acids. After removal of 0 bases from V and 6 bases from J, the junction contained 9 bases not matched to a gene. This clone is medium-sized (0.01 to 0.1%) within its sample. Its target is not known. The chain is built from TRBV4-2 and TRBJ1-2; TRBD1 matches at 8 bases. The receptor was derived from a man aged 18 to 30 in good health and CMV-seropositive. Sample: PBMCs. This CDR3 is CASSQDRRDRNNGYTF. The CDR3, as DNA: TGTGCCAGCAGCCAAGATCGCCGGGACAGGAATAATGGCTACACCTTC.